Listed below are T cell receptor beta chains from one sample, sequenced in a study of blood T cell repertoires in COVID-19. The assay was immunoSEQ multiplex PCR, and TCRdb's table has in-frame clones only and misses some. The sample yields around 200,000 clones, 70% to 90% seen once. The sample taken for sequencing was PBMCs or T cells enriched from blood (not recorded which). Every receptor here comes from a woman younger than 30 who had recovered from COVID-19. CDR3s include the opening cysteine and the closing phenylalanine or tryptophan. Each record gives: CDR3 length, D gene, V gene, clone size, J gene, CDR3 DNA, CDR3 protein. D genes are given only for firm matches. Rows may omit the clone size; those that give it use once, few, many or a size class.

length: 15; D: TRBD1; V: TRBV7-2; size: NA; J: TRBJ2-7; DNA: TGTGCCAGCAGCTTAGGGGGACAGGGGGCAAGGGAGCAGTACTTC; CDR3: CASSLGGQGAREQYF
length: 13; D: NA; V: TRBV5-1; size: once; J: TRBJ2-3; DNA: TGCGCCAGCAGCGTTGGACAGCCCAATACGCAGTATTTT; CDR3: CASSVGQPNTQYF
length: 22; D: NA; V: TRBV28; size: NA; J: TRBJ2-7; DNA: TGTGCCAGCACCGAACCCCAAGCGACAGGTCACCTCGGGACGTTTGTCAGCTACGAGCAGTACTTC; CDR3: CASTEPQATGHLGTFVSYEQYF
length: 17; D: TRBD2; V: TRBV5-1; size: NA; J: TRBJ2-3; DNA: TGCGCCAGCAGGTCGGGACTAGCGGGACCCCTCACAGATACGCAGTATTTT; CDR3: CASRSGLAGPLTDTQYF
length: 14; D: TRBD1; V: TRBV5-1; size: NA; J: TRBJ1-2; DNA: TGCGCCAGCAGCTTGGGACAGGGTAACTATGGCTACACCTTC; CDR3: CASSLGQGNYGYTF
length: 15; D: NA; V: TRBV15; size: NA; J: TRBJ2-7; DNA: TGTGCCACCAGCAGAGACGCAGGGAGGATCTACGAGCAGTACTTC; CDR3: CATSRDAGRIYEQYF
length: 13; D: TRBD2; V: TRBV6-5; size: NA; J: TRBJ2-7; DNA: TGTGCCAGCAGTCTAGCGGGAGGCTACGAGCAGTACTTC; CDR3: CASSLAGGYEQYF
length: 12; D: NA; V: TRBV27; size: NA; J: TRBJ1-6; DNA: TGTGCCAGCAGTTTAGGAGGTTCACCCCTCCACTTT; CDR3: CASSLGGSPLHF
length: 16; D: NA; V: TRBV4-1; size: NA; J: TRBJ1-5; DNA: TGCGCCAGCAGCCACAACGCACTGAATAGCAATCAGCCCCAGCATTTT; CDR3: CASSHNALNSNQPQHF
length: 13; D: TRBD2; V: TRBV5-6; size: NA; J: TRBJ2-7; DNA: TGTGCCAGCAGCATTGGGGGGGCCTACGAGCAGTACTTC; CDR3: CASSIGGAYEQYF
length: 15; D: TRBD1; V: TRBV27; size: NA; J: TRBJ1-6; DNA: TGTGCCAGCAGTTTAGACGACAGGGCCTATTCACCCCTCCACTTT; CDR3: CASSLDDRAYSPLHF
length: 13; D: NA; V: TRBV2; size: NA; J: TRBJ2-5; DNA: TGTGCCAGCAGTGAGTCTATTCAAGAGACCCAGTACTTC; CDR3: CASSESIQETQYF
length: 14; D: NA; V: TRBV7-3; size: NA; J: TRBJ1-1; DNA: TGTGCCAGCAGCCAACAGGGCGTGGGTACTGAAGCTTTCTTT; CDR3: CASSQQGVGTEAFF
length: 16; D: TRBD2; V: TRBV5-4; size: NA; J: TRBJ2-5; DNA: TGTGCCAGCAGCACCCGGAGCGGGGCCTTAGGGGAGACCCAGTACTTC; CDR3: CASSTRSGALGETQYF
length: 13; D: NA; V: TRBV27; size: few; J: TRBJ2-7; DNA: TGTGCCAGCAGTTCAGGCAGAAACTACGAGCAGTACTTC; CDR3: CASSSGRNYEQYF
length: 15; D: NA; V: TRBV18; size: NA; J: TRBJ1-1; DNA: TGTGCCAGCTCACCAGACGTAGCAGCAGCCGTTGAAGCTTTCTTT; CDR3: CASSPDVAAAVEAFF
length: 14; D: NA; V: TRBV6-5; size: NA; J: TRBJ1-1; DNA: TGTGCCAGCAGTTACAGGGAGGTAGGCACTGAAGCTTTCTTT; CDR3: CASSYREVGTEAFF
length: 16; D: TRBD2; V: TRBV7-2; size: NA; J: TRBJ2-5; DNA: TGTGCCAGCAGCTTTTTGGGACTAGCGGGAACTGAGACCCAGTACTTC; CDR3: CASSFLGLAGTETQYF
length: 15; D: TRBD1; V: TRBV7-9; size: NA; J: TRBJ2-5; DNA: TGTGCCAGCAGCTCAACAATGGGACAGGTGGAGACCCAGTACTTC; CDR3: CASSSTMGQVETQYF
length: 15; D: TRBD2; V: TRBV19; size: NA; J: TRBJ2-1; DNA: TGTGCCAGTAGAGGACTAGCGGGGACCTACAATGAGCAGTTCTTC; CDR3: CASRGLAGTYNEQFF
length: 14; D: TRBD1; V: TRBV27; size: NA; J: TRBJ2-2; DNA: TGTGCCAGCAGTTTACAGGGGGCGGGCGGGGAGCTGTTTTTT; CDR3: CASSLQGAGGELFF
length: 17; D: TRBD1; V: TRBV27; size: once; J: TRBJ1-4; DNA: TGTGCCAGCACTTCGGGACAGGGAAGGGCCACTAATGAAAAACTGTTTTTT; CDR3: CASTSGQGRATNEKLFF
length: 14; D: NA; V: TRBV10-1; size: NA; J: TRBJ2-3; DNA: TGCGCCAGCAGTGAGTCGGGGGCCACAGATACGCAGTATTTT; CDR3: CASSESGATDTQYF
length: 14; D: NA; V: TRBV5-1; size: NA; J: TRBJ2-3; DNA: TGCGCCAGCAGCTTCAGAGGAGGCACAGATACGCAGTATTTT; CDR3: CASSFRGGTDTQYF
length: 13; D: NA; V: TRBV24-1; size: NA; J: TRBJ2-5; DNA: TGTGCCACCAGTGACTCTATGAAAGAGACCCAGTACTTC; CDR3: CATSDSMKETQYF
length: 13; D: NA; V: TRBV6-2/TRBV6-3; size: NA; J: TRBJ2-7; DNA: TGTGCCAGCAGCCCGGGACTCACCTACGAGCAGTACTTC; CDR3: CASSPGLTYEQYF